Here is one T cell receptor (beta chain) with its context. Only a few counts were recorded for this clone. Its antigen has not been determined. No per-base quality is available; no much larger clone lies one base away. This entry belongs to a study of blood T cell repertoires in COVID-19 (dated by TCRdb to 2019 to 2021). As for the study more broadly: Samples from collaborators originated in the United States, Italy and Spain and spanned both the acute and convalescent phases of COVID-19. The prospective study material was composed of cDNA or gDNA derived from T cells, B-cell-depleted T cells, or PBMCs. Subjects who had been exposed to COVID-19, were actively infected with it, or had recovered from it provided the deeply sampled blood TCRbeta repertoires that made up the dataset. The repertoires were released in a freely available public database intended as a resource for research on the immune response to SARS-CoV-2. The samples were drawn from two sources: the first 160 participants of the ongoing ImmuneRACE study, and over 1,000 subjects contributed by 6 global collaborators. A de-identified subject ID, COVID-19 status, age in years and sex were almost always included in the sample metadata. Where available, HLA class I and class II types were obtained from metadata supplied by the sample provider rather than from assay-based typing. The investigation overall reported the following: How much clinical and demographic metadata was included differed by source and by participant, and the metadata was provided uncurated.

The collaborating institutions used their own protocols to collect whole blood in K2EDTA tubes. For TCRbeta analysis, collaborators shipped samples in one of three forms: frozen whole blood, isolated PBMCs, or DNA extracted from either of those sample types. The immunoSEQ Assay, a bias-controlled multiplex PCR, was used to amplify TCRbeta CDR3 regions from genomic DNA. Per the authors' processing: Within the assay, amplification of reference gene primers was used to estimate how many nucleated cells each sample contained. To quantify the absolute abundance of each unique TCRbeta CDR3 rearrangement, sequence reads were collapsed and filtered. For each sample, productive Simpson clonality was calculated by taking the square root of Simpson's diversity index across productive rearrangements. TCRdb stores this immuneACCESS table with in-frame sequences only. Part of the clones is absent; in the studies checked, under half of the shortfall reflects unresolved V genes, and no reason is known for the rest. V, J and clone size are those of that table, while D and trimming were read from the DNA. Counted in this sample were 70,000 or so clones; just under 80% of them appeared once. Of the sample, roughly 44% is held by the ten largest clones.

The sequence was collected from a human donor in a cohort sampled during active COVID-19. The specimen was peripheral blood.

The CDR3 protein: CASRERASLSYEQYF. The nucleotides are TGCGCCAGCAGAGAGAGGGCTAGCCTCTCCTACGAGCAGTACTTC. The rearrangement combines TRBV10-2 with TRBJ2-7; the D segment could be TRBD2, given 5 matching bases. The CDR3 covers 15 residues, taking in both the cysteine and the phenylalanine. The sequence is cut down to CDR3 DNA, 45 bases in frame from base 1. V was cut back by 6 bases and J by 0 bases, leaving a gap of 15 bases between them. Per the germline V gene, WSHSY is the CDR1 and SAAADI is the CDR2.